The rows below give T cell receptor beta chains drawn from one sample of a study of immune evolution from preneoplasia to lung adenocarcinoma. Only in-frame clones appear in the TCRdb table, and some are missing; sequencing was by immunoSEQ multiplex PCR. The data contain 4,000 to 6,000 clones, roughly four fifths of them singletons. Sequenced: FFPE minimally invasive lung adenocarcinoma tissue. The receptors here all came from a person aged 50-75 years with lung adenocarcinoma. The conserved cysteine and the conserved F or W are not part of the CDR3 here.

TRBV7-6	TRBJ1-1	ASSLAGVNTEAF
TRBV27	TRBJ2-7	ASSTGTTYEQY
TRBV4-3	TRBJ2-1	ASSQEDSGNLYNEQF
TRBV4-1	TRBJ2-3	ASSFQSLAGLADTQY
TRBV19	TRBJ1-2	ASYNRDLYGYT
TRBV27	TRBJ1-1	ASSPTGMRKGYTEAF
TRBV29-1	TRBJ2-6	SVEPQGAGANVLT
TRBV5-1	TRBJ1-5	ASSPGTSNQPQH
TRBV30	TRBJ1-3	AWAGMKGNTIY
TRBV18	TRBJ1-1	ASSSSRGTEAF
TRBV27	TRBJ2-1	ASSLSFFSRSSYNEQF
TRBV15	TRBJ1-3	ATSGRDGSGNTIY
TRBV11-1	TRBJ1-2	ASSLPSARGYT
TRBV9	TRBJ2-1	ASSVGVDHSYNEQF
TRBV30	TRBJ1-2	AWNPGTAGYT
TRBV6-4	TRBJ2-3	ASSVSADSTDTQY
TRBV9	TRBJ2-7	ASSVGTDTTYEQY
TRBV4-3	TRBJ2-1	ASSPTRGGNEQF
TRBV19	TRBJ2-2	ASSIGRTGGRTGELF
TRBV5-6	TRBJ2-3	ASSPYTGLARDTQY
TRBV6-6	TRBJ2-4	ASRPGQGEGKNIQY
TRBV29-1	TRBJ1-1	SVVKWENTEAF
TRBV6-5	TRBJ2-3	ATRSPGRTDTQY
TRBV2	TRBJ1-4	ASSPTLTGGKLF
TRBV30	TRBJ2-7	AWSSSGGAYEQY
TRBV10-2	TRBJ2-5	ASSEGGPRETQY
TRBV2	TRBJ2-3	ASSGGLSNTDTQY
TRBV9	TRBJ2-4	ASSVRDGLGDIQY
TRBV7-2	TRBJ2-1	ASSSSGTGGSNEQF
TRBV29-1	TRBJ2-2	SMGDIRTGELF
TRBV5-1	TRBJ2-2	ASSLTRTGGEAGELF
TRBV19	TRBJ2-3	ASSIMDRVGTDTQY
TRBV28	TRBJ2-1	ASSLYSHNEQF
TRBV19	TRBJ2-3	ASSHTDTQY
TRBV6-5	TRBJ1-3	ASGTTGPGNTIY
TRBV6-5	TRBJ2-5	ASSYAGEGKETQY
TRBV7-9	TRBJ2-1	ASSKGLNNEQF
TRBV4-1	TRBJ2-1	ASSQDWGDSSYNEQF
TRBV11-2	TRBJ2-5	ASSLRQGFEETQY
TRBV9	TRBJ2-2	ASSVDGAGELF
TRBV30	TRBJ1-6	AWKGFSNSPLH
TRBV6-6	TRBJ1-3	ASSSWGGSGNTIY
TRBV4-1	TRBJ2-5	ASSSVGETQY
TRBV19	TRBJ2-7	ASSPDGSYEQY
TRBV5-1	TRBJ2-5	ASRPSSHQETQY
TRBV14	TRBJ1-2	ASSTNSKHGYT
TRBV6-5	TRBJ1-1	ASRTLHGGDEAF
TRBV5-1	TRBJ2-5	ASSPRLAGETQY
TRBV6-1	TRBJ2-7	ASIRTGGVEQY
TRBV7-9	TRBJ1-3	ASSPHGENTIY
TRBV19	TRBJ2-1	ASRGAASGSYEQF